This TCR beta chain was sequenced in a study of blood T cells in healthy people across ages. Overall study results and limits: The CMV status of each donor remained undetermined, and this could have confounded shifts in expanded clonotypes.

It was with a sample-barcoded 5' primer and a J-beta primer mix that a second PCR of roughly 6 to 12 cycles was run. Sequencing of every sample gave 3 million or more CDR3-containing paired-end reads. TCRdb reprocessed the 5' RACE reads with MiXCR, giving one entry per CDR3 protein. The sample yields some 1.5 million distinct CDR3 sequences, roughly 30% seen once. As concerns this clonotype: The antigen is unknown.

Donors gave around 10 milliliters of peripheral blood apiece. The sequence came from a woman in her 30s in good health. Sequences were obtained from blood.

CDR3 region: CATGNWGGRADTQYF. CDR3 coding DNA: TGTGCCACCGGAAATTGGGGCGGGAGGGCAGATACGCAGTATTTT. J is TRBJ2-3 and V is TRBV10-3; TRBD2 aligns across 9 bases. The CDR3 extends over 15 amino acids. The V segment lost 10 bases and the J segment 4 bases; nucleotides outside the gene matches: 12. The germline gives CDR1 ENHRY, CDR2 SYGVKD.